The T cell receptor beta chain under discussion was sequenced for a study of vaccination effects on CD4 cells after COVID-19. Profiling relied on immunoSEQ multiplex PCR, and the TCRdb table lists in-frame clones only, not all of them. This table has some 47,000 clones, roughly two thirds appearing once. About this clone: No antigen is known for it.

Isolating CD4+ T cells followed less than 11 days of culture. The cohort was immunized with two doses of either the BNT162b2 or mRNA-1273 vaccine. Days 3 and 7 saw half the medium replaced with IL-2 medium. Losses at the gene ends were 1 base for V and 6 bases for J; bases not matched to a gene: 4. This CDR3 is 14 amino acids long. From germline, CDR1 is MGHDK and CDR2 SYGVNS. The specimen comprised CD4+ T cells from PBMCs cultured without peptide, sampled after COVID-19 vaccination. The clonotype was recovered from a human donor who received a COVID-19 vaccine. The V call is TRBV25-1, the J call TRBJ1-1; 8 bases are shared with TRBD1. CDR3 sequence reads: CASSESGQGAEAFF. The CDR3 nucleotides read TGTGCCAGCAGTGAATCCGGACAGGGAGCTGAAGCTTTCTTT.